The sequence of this TCR beta chain was determined in a study of cytomegalovirus exposure and HLA in healthy donors. This PCR relied on a set of 60 Vbeta primers and 13 Jbeta primers. Produced via immunoSEQ multiplex PCR; TCRdb's table is partial and in-frame only. The data show roughly 150,000 clones, more than 75% seen once. On this clone: Antigen unknown.

The germline gives CDR1 SGHTA, CDR2 FQGNSA. The V and J ends lost 1 base and 4 bases respectively, with 13 bases between them. The length of the CDR3 is 15 residues. Regarding the study as a whole: Later, TCR association rates were found to vary by HLA locus, highest for DRB1 and lowest for HLA-C.

This sequence joins TRBV7-2 and TRBJ1-1, with D possibly being TRBD1 (6 bases). The specimen was PBMCs. The clonotype was recovered from a girl aged 5-17 years in good health and CMV-seropositive. The CDR3 reads CASSLGHRAATEAFF. The CDR3 region has the DNA TGTGCCAGCAGCTTAGGCCACAGGGCGGCCACTGAAGCTTTCTTT.